The next 29 T cell receptor beta chains were all read from a single sample in a study of blood T cell repertoires in COVID-19. The method was immunoSEQ multiplex PCR; TCRdb's version includes in-frame clones alone and lacks a portion of them. The sample records hundreds of thousands of clones, under 90% being singletons. The sequencing sample was made of peripheral blood. The receptor set was obtained from a woman under 40 with COVID-19, enrolled during active disease.

The rearrangement joins TRBV27 to TRBJ2-1; 9 nucleotides match TRBD1. J was trimmed by 3 bases and V by 6 bases; bases with no gene match: 6. The CDR3 loop spans 15 amino acids. Germline CDR1 is MNHEY and CDR2 is SMNVEV (reference sequence). The DNA of the CDR3 is TGTGCCAGCAGGCCACAGGGGGCGAACTACAATGAGCAGTTCTTC. Translated, it gives CASRPQGANYNEQFF.

The chain has TRBV4-1 and TRBJ2-7, with D hard to call. Germline CDR1 is MGHRA and CDR2 is YSYEKL. Trimming removed 0 bases at V and 6 bases at J, with 6 bases between. This CDR3 is built from 12 residues. Here the CDR3 DNA reads TGCGCCAGCAGCCAAGATCTTGTCGAGCAGTACTTC. Protein product: CASSQDLVEQYF.

The chain carries TRBV4-3 and TRBJ2-2, with 9 bases identical to TRBD2. The V gene end was trimmed by 1 base and the J gene end by 2 bases; junction bases not matched to a gene: 5. Germline assignment: CDR1 LGHNA and CDR2 YSLEER. The CDR3 contains 17 residues. The CDR3 here is CASSQVASGANTGELFF. DNA of the CDR3: TGCGCCAGCAGCCAAGTTGCTAGCGGGGCTAACACCGGGGAGCTGTTTTTT.

The chain recombines TRBV2 with TRBJ2-4; TRBD1 matches at 12 bases. V lost 6 bases, J lost 6 bases, and 6 bases stayed unmatched. This CDR3 region has 15 residues. In germline, CDR1 is SNHLY, CDR2 FYNNEI. CDR3 sequence reads: CASRGTGQGANIQYF. The CDR3 bases are TGTGCCAGCAGGGGGACGGGACAGGGGGCAAACATTCAGTACTTC.

The V and J genes are TRBV2 and TRBJ1-2; D is undetermined. The germline CDR1 and CDR2 sequences are SNHLY and FYNNEI. The CDR3 consists of 12 residues. V lost 7 bases, J lost 2 bases, and 8 bases lay in between. The CDR3 spells CASTGLNYGYTF. Here the CDR3 DNA reads TGTGCCAGCACGGGATTAAACTATGGCTACACCTTC.

In DNA, the CDR3 is TGCGCCAGTAGTACAGGGGACTTTGAAAAACTGTTTTTT. Its protein is CASSTGDFEKLFF. This chain links TRBV5-1 with TRBJ1-4; TRBD1 agrees at 7 bases. Trimming at V came to 8 bases and at J to 7 bases, leaving 8 bases not matched to a gene. The CDR3 extends over 13 amino acids. The germline gives CDR1 SGHRS, CDR2 YFSETQ.

CDR3 loop: CASSQETVNTGELFF. The CDR3 region has the DNA TGCGCCAGCAGCCAAGAAACAGTCAACACCGGGGAGCTGTTTTTT. The chain carries TRBV4-1 and TRBJ2-2; D unclear. The CDR3 covers 15 residues. Trimming took 0 bases from V and 2 from J, leaving 7 bases between them. Germline loops: CDR1 MGHRA, CDR2 YSYEKL.

A note on this clone: The same CDR3 can be traced to other DNA sequences in this sample. The chain employs TRBV18 and TRBJ1-2, with 10 bases matching TRBD1. The ends lost 3 bases at V and 2 bases at J; junction bases unmatched: 0. This CDR3 has 14 amino acids. Germline V gene sequence: CDR1 KGHSH, CDR2 LQKENI. CDR3 amino acids: CASSPGQGNYGYTF. CDR3 bases: TGTGCCAGCTCACCGGGACAGGGGAACTATGGCTACACCTTC.

This clone was picked up one time. The chain uses TRBV4-2 and TRBJ2-1, with a possible D match to TRBD1 (6 bases). The germline gives CDR1 LGHNA, CDR2 YNFKEQ. Trimming removed 0 bases at V and 0 bases at J, with 9 bases between. CDR3 length: 16 residues. The CDR3 region has the DNA TGTGCCAGCAGCCAAGATGAGGGGGACTCCTACAATGAGCAGTTCTTC. It encodes CASSQDEGDSYNEQFF.

This chain connects TRBV6-5 to TRBJ1-1, with TRBD1 matching over 7 bases. This CDR3 contains 13 residues. Germline trimming cut 2 bases from V and 3 bases from J; bases unmatched to any gene: 0. Germline CDR1 reads MNHEY; CDR2 reads SVGAGI. The CDR3 reads CASSYTGDTEAFF. The CDR3 nucleotides read TGTGCCAGCAGTTACACAGGGGACACTGAAGCTTTCTTT.

The chain joins TRBV3-1 (or the pseudogene TRBV3-2) to TRBJ1-5; D is possibly TRBD1 (5 bases). CDR3 length: 15 residues. Germline assignment: CDR1 LGHDT and CDR2 YNNKEL (reference sequence). Deletions cut 0 bases from V and 5 bases from J, with 11 bases between. The CDR3 here is CASSQDLQADQPQHF. DNA for the CDR3: TGTGCCAGCAGCCAAGATCTACAGGCCGATCAGCCCCAGCATTTT.

This chain uses TRBV7-9 with TRBJ1-2; unclear D gene. Germline CDR1 is SEHNR and CDR2 is FQNEAQ (reference sequence). V was pared by 5 bases and J by 5 bases, with 15 bases between. The CDR3 runs to 14 residues. CDR3: CASSNPPGLYGYTF. CDR3 sequence (DNA): TGTGCCAGCAGCAATCCTCCCGGGTTATATGGCTACACCTTC.

This clone was found once. V usage is TRBV11-2 and J usage is TRBJ2-7; 7 positions agree with TRBD2. The CDR3 consists of 13 residues. J gave up 2 bases and V 5 bases, and 3 bases lay outside the gene matches. CDR1 is SGHAT and CDR2 is FQNNGV in the germline V gene. CDR3 sequence: CASSRTSAYEQYF. In DNA, the CDR3 is TGTGCCAGCAGCCGTACTAGCGCCTACGAGCAGTACTTC.

The V and J genes are TRBV7-9 and TRBJ1-4, with D perhaps matching TRBD1 (5 bases). V gave up 6 bases and J gave up 7 bases, with 15 bases separating them. Germline-derived CDR1 and CDR2 are SEHNR and FQNEAQ (reference sequence). The CDR3 runs 14 residues. This CDR3 is CASSVGAGGEKLFF. The CDR3 DNA reads TGTGCCAGCAGTGTCGGGGCCGGGGGTGAAAAACTGTTTTTT.

The rearrangement links TRBV28 to TRBJ1-4; 8 positions agree with TRBD1. The CDR3 runs 15 residues. V was pared by 1 base and J by 8 bases, with 6 bases of the junction left unmatched. Germline values: CDR1 MDHEN, CDR2 SYDVKM. CDR3 nucleotide sequence: TGTGCCAGCAGTTTATCGACAGGGGTTATCGAAAAACTGTTTTTT. Its protein is CASSLSTGVIEKLFF.

The table lists this clone with a count of one. The chain combines TRBV5-6 with TRBJ2-5; D is ambiguous. This CDR3 has 14 amino acids. Deletions cut 3 bases from V and 4 bases from J, with 13 bases between. CDR1 is SGHDT, CDR2 YYEEEE, per germline. CDR3 sequence (DNA): TGTGCCAGCAGCTCCTCCCCGGCGGCAGAGACCCAGTACTTC. It specifies CASSSSPAAETQYF.

This sequence joins TRBV6-5 and TRBJ1-5; D is perhaps TRBD1 (5 bases). Germline CDR1 MNHEY, CDR2 SVGAGI. V lost 6 bases and J 5 bases, leaving 14 bases between the germline ends. This CDR3 has 14 residues. CDR3 region: CASRRRGSDQPQHF. The CDR3 DNA sequence: TGTGCCAGCAGAAGACGGGGGAGCGATCAGCCCCAGCATTTT.

As DNA, the CDR3 is TGTGCCAGCAGCTTGGCCGGGCAGGGTCCCAGAGTGGGTGAAGCTTTCTTT. Its protein is CASSLAGQGPRVGEAFF. J is TRBJ1-1 and V is TRBV5-4, with a tentative D call TRBD1 (5 bases). Trimming removed 0 bases from V and 7 bases from J, with 22 bases in between. Germline loops: CDR1 SGHNT, CDR2 YYREEE (reference sequence). This CDR3 is 17 amino acids long. The full variable domain, its missing parts supplied by reference TRBV5-4 and TRBJ1-1, is ETGVTQSPTHLIKTRGQQVTLRCSSQSGHNTVSWYQQALGQGPQFIFQYYREEENGRGNFPPRFSGLQFPNYSSELNVNALELDDSALYLCASSLAGQGPRVGEAFFGQGTRLTVV.

The V and J genes are TRBV4-1 and TRBJ2-7; D possibly corresponds to TRBD1 (6 bases). V shed 1 base and J shed 1 base, with 8 bases lying between them. Germline values: CDR1 MGHRA, CDR2 YSYEKL. CDR3 length equals 14 residues. CDR3 sequence reads: CASSQAQGSYEQYF. The DNA of the CDR3 is TGCGCCAGCAGCCAAGCACAGGGATCCTACGAGCAGTACTTC.

This clone has just one count. The chain is built from TRBV2 and TRBJ2-7, with 12 nucleotides matching TRBD2. Germline V CDR1 and CDR2: SNHLY, FYNNEI. CDR3 size: 14 residues. The ends lost 8 bases at V and 7 bases at J; junction bases unmatched: 9. DNA for the CDR3: TGTGCCAGCCTCGCCGACGGACTAGCGGGGGAGCAGTACTTC. Translating it yields CASLADGLAGEQYF.

This chain links TRBV7-8 with TRBJ2-7, with D possibly matching TRBD1 (5 bases). CDR3 length: 15 residues. Trimming stripped 1 base from V and 0 bases from J, with 10 bases between. Looked up from germline, CDR1 is SGHVS and CDR2 is FQNEAQ. CDR3 residues: CASSLERGNSYEQYF. The DNA for the CDR3 is TGTGCCAGCAGCTTAGAAAGGGGTAACTCCTACGAGCAGTACTTC.

V usage is TRBV19 and J usage is TRBJ2-1, with 7 bases aligning to TRBD2. CDR3 length: 15 amino acids. V gave up 5 bases and J gave up 6 bases; unmatched junction bases: 10. Germline CDR1 reads LNHDA; CDR2 reads SQIVND (reference sequence). The CDR3 spells CASSLLLAGVNEQFF. The CDR3 DNA sequence: TGTGCCAGTAGTCTTCTCCTGGCGGGAGTCAATGAGCAGTTCTTC.

The chain has TRBV18 and TRBJ2-5, with 8 bases identical to TRBD2. Germline trimming cut 3 bases from V and 2 bases from J; bases unmatched to any gene: 14. Germline CDR1 is KGHSH and CDR2 is LQKENI. This CDR3 has 18 amino acids. In DNA, the CDR3 is TGTGCCAGCTCACCGGAATTTATTTCACTAGCGGTACAAGAGACCCAGTACTTC. Translated, it gives CASSPEFISLAVQETQYF.

This sequence joins TRBV11-2 and TRBJ2-1; a possible D gene is TRBD1 (6 bases). CDR3 length equals 18 residues. V lost 5 bases and J lost 7, with 27 bases in between. CDR1 and CDR2 (germline): SGHAT, FQNNGV. The CDR3 loop reads CASSPSVDPTGTRNEQFF. The CDR3 nucleotides read TGTGCCAGCAGCCCATCCGTGGATCCGACAGGTACTAGGAATGAGCAGTTCTTC. The whole variable domain, remainder taken from reference TRBV11-2 and TRBJ2-1, is EAGVAQSPRYKIIEKRQSVAFWCNPISGHATLYWYQQILGQGPKLLIQFQNNGVVDDSQLPKDRFSAERLKGVDSTLKIQPAKLEDSAVYLCASSPSVDPTGTRNEQFFGPGTRLTVL.

This clone was counted once. In nucleotides, the CDR3 is TGTGCCAGCAGTCCCGGGACAGGGGGGGAACAGCCCCAGCATTTT. Amino acid sequence: CASSPGTGGEQPQHF. This chain uses TRBV6-5 with TRBJ1-5; 11 nucleotides agree with TRBD1. The germline V gene has CDR1 MNHEY and CDR2 SVGAGI. The CDR3 spans 15 residues. Unmatched junction bases numbered 7, after V lost 5 bases and J lost 7 bases.

This chain joins TRBV7-9 and TRBJ2-1, with 10 bases aligning to TRBD2. The ends lost 5 bases at V and 3 bases at J; junction bases unmatched: 4. Germline V gene lookup returns CDR1 SEHNR and CDR2 FQNEAQ (reference sequence). This CDR3 has 15 residues. DNA of the CDR3: TGTGCCAGCAGCCAACTAGCGGGGATCTACAATGAGCAGTTCTTC. The encoded protein is CASSQLAGIYNEQFF.

The gene calls are TRBV2 and TRBJ1-2; a weak D match, TRBD1 (6 bases). The ends were cut back, 7 bases at V and 9 bases at J, with 24 bases in the middle. The CDR3 extends over 15 amino acids. In germline, CDR1 is SNHLY, CDR2 FYNNEI. In DNA, the CDR3 is TGTGCCAGCATCCTGGACAGCTCCCTTTCTAGGAGCTACACCTTC. Translated, it gives CASILDSSLSRSYTF.

The chain is built from TRBV30 and TRBJ1-2; possibly TRBD1 for D (5 bases). Germline loops: CDR1 GTSNPN, CDR2 SVGIG (reference sequence). The CDR3 is made up of 13 amino acids. V dropped 2 bases and J dropped 5 bases, with 12 bases sitting between them. The CDR3 loop reads CAWSIGTPYGYTF. The CDR3 DNA reads TGTGCCTGGAGTATCGGGACTCCTTATGGCTACACCTTC.

In its sample, this clone was seen many times. V and J are TRBV5-1 and TRBJ1-2, with 7 bases aligning to TRBD1. CDR1 and CDR2 (germline): SGHRS, YFSETQ. The CDR3 spans 16 residues. V lost 4 bases, J lost 8 bases, and 17 bases stayed unmatched. The CDR3 sequence: CASSQVPGQRVRGYTF. CDR3 DNA: TGCGCCAGCAGCCAGGTACCGGGACAGCGTGTTCGGGGCTACACCTTC.